The clone carrying this T cell receptor beta chain was picked up one time. Its antigen is not identified. Trimming stripped 3 bases from V and 0 bases from J, with 12 bases between. CDR3 length equals 15 residues. Per germline, CDR1 KGHSH and CDR2 LQKENI. The data were taken from a study of shared clonotypes between healthy human individuals. Naive CD8 cells, CD45RO-negative and positively selected for CCR7, excluded terminally differentiated effector memory CD45RA+ cells. Original processing notes: There were no quality scores in the junction-only immunoSEQ sequences, so filtering differed. The data were produced by immunoSEQ multiplex PCR, yet TCRdb's version contains in-frame clones alone and is incomplete. Clone size and V and J calls were adopted from that table, with D and trimming inferred from the DNA. This repertoire shows millions of clones, approximately 95% found once; its top ten account for more than 0.95%.

Study findings and constraints: Owing to a small donor count, the genetic and exposure-history diversity represented was limited.

The sequence was obtained from a man between 18 and 29 years old in good health. The genes are TRBV18 and TRBJ2-7, with D maybe TRBD1 (6 bases). The sequenced sample was naive CD8+ T cells sorted from blood. The CDR3 loop is CASSPLQGSSYEQYF. Written as DNA, the CDR3 is TGTGCCAGCTCACCTTTGCAGGGGAGCTCCTACGAGCAGTACTTC.